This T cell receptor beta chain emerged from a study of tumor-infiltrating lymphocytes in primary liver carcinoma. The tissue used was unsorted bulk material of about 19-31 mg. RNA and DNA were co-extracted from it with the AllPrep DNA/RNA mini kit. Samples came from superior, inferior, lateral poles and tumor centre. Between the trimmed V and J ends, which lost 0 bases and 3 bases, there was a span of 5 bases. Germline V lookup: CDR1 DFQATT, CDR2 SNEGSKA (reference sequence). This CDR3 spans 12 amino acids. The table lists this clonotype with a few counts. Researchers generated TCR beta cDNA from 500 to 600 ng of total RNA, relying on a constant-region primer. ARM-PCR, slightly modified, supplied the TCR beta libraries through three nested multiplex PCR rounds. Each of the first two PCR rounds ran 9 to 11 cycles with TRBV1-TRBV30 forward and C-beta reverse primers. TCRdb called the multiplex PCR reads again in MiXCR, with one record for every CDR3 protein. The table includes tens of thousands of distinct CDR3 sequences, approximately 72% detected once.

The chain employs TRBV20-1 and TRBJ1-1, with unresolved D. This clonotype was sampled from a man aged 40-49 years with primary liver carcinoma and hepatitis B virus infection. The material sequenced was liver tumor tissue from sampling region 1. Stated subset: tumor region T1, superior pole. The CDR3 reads CSARDAYTEAFF. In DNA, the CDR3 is TGCAGTGCTAGAGATGCCTACACTGAAGCTTTCTTT.